The rows below give T cell receptor beta chains drawn from one sample of a study of T-cell reconstitution after alpha-beta-depleted transplantation in children. TCRdb reanalysed the PCR reads using MiXCR and keeps one entry per CDR3 protein. The data hold about 610,000 distinct CDR3 sequences, with 10% to 13% observed a single time. The sequencing here drew on PBMCs from the stem cell graft donor, taken from the stem cell graft. The receptors derive from a human donor who donated a stem cell graft to a child with acute myeloid leukemia. The CDR3 runs from the conserved cysteine through the conserved F or W. The D gene is left open where the match is weak. Size values are once, few and many counts, or a class for expanded clones, and some rows have none.

>TRBJ1-4|NA|NA|TRBV29-1
TGCAGCGTTGGGGGATCGGGGATTTGGAATGAAAAACTGTTTTTT
CSVGGSGIWNEKLFF
>TRBJ2-2|few|NA|TRBV5-5
TGTGCCAGCAGCGAAGTCGGAAACACCGGGGAGCTGTTTTTT
CASSEVGNTGELFF
>TRBJ2-7|few|TRBD2|TRBV3-1
TGTGCCAGTTCCAGCGGGAGGGCCCAATACGAGCAGTACTTC
CASSSGRAQYEQYF
>TRBJ1-5|NA|NA|TRBV5-8
TGTGCCAGCAGCGCCTCTTACCGGGACCATAGCAATCAGCCCCAGCATTTT
CASSASYRDHSNQPQHF
>TRBJ2-3|NA|TRBD2|TRBV20-1
TGCAGTGCTAGAGATGCACTAGCGGGAGTAGCCGGTACGCAGTATTTT
CSARDALAGVAGTQYF
>TRBJ2-2|few|NA|TRBV5-1
TGCGCCAGCAGGAGAGGCGTCAACACCGGGGAGCTGTTTTTT
CASRRGVNTGELFF
>TRBJ1-3|few|TRBD1|TRBV28
TGTGCCAGCAGGGTGACAGGGAGGCGCAACCTAAACTCTGGAAACACCATATATTTT
CASRVTGRRNLNSGNTIYF
>TRBJ2-7|many|NA|TRBV29-1
TGCACCGGTAGGGGGTGGGGGGGCGAGCAGTACTTC
CTGRGWGGEQYF
>TRBJ1-1|few|NA|TRBV12-3/TRBV12-4
TGTGCCAGCAGTCCCGTTGACCTCGGTGCTTTCTTT
CASSPVDLGAFF
>TRBJ1-1|many|NA|TRBV29-1
TGCAGCGTTTACCAGAGCGGGGGCGCTGAAGCTTTCTTT
CSVYQSGGAEAFF
>TRBJ2-1|many|NA|TRBV7-9
TGTGCCAGCTCGAATCCGGGGGACCACGGGTTCTTC
CASSNPGDHGFF
>TRBJ1-1|NA|NA|TRBV5-1
TGCGCCAGCAGCTTCACCAGGGAAGGCACTGAAGCTTTCTTT
CASSFTREGTEAFF
>TRBJ2-3|few|NA|TRBV29-1
TGCAGCGTTCAAGGGGTGGCAGATACGCAGTATTTT
CSVQGVADTQYF
>TRBJ2-7|many|NA|TRBV20-1
TGCAGTGCTAAGACCCCCAAACTTTTCTACGAGCAGTACTTC
CSAKTPKLFYEQYF
>TRBJ2-2|many|TRBD2|TRBV11-2
TGTGCCAGCAGCTTAGTCTGCTCGCGGGGTCCGGTAGCGGGAGTTCCCATCGGGGAGCTGTTTTTT
CASSLVCSRGPVAGVPIGELFF
>TRBJ1-4|few|NA|TRBV6-2/TRBV6-3
TGTGCCAGCAGCCCTCGGACAGTTGGCATACTGTTTTTT
CASSPRTVGILFF
>TRBJ1-1|NA|NA|TRBV19
TGTGCCAGTAGTATGGAGCCGGCTACTGAAGCTTTCTTT
CASSMEPATEAFF
>TRBJ2-1|few|TRBD2|TRBV12-3/TRBV12-4
TGTGCCAGCAGTCCTAGACTAGCGGGTTTCCAAGGGAATGAGCAGTTCTTC
CASSPRLAGFQGNEQFF
>TRBJ1-3|few|NA|TRBV3-1
TGTGCCATCGTTCTCTCTGGAAACACCATATATTTT
CAIVLSGNTIYF